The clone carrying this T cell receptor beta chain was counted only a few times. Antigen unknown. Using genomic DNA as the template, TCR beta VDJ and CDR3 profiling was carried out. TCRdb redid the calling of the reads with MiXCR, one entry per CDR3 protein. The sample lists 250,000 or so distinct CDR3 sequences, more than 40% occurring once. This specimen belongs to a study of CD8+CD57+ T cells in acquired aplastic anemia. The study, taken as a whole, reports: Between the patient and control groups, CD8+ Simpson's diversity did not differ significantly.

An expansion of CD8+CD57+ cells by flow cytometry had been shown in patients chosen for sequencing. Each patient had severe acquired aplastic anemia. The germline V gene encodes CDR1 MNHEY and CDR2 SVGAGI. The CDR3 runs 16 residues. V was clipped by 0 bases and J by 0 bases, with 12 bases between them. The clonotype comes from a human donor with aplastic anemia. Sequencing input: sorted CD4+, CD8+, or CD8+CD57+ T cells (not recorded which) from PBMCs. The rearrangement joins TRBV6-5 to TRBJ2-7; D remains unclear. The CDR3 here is CASSYSIGRISYEQYF. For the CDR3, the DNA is TGTGCCAGCAGTTACTCGATAGGCCGGATCTCCTACGAGCAGTACTTC.